This T cell receptor beta chain was profiled in a study of blood T cell repertoires in COVID-19. Study context: COVID-19 samples from acute and convalescent phases originated in the United States, Italy and Spain.

In the authors' workflow: Quantification of nucleated cells was approximated via reference gene primer amplification. Repertoires were generated with immunoSEQ multiplex PCR, while TCRdb's copy carries only in-frame clones and drops some. The V and J calls and the clone size are those of that table, but D and trimming were determined from the DNA. In the table there are under 250,000 clones, around 85% of which are singletons. The V gene's germline CDR1 is LGHDT and CDR2 YNNKEL (reference sequence). The CDR3 sequence is 14 residues long. Trimming pared 5 bases from V and 10 bases from J, leaving 20 bases between. Participants reported their clinical history, and cohort assignment relied on those reports.

V is TRBV3-1 (or the pseudogene TRBV3-2) and J is TRBJ1-1; D is undetermined. This sequence was found in a woman in her fifties or sixties with acute COVID-19. Sequenced material: PBMCs or T cells enriched from blood (not recorded which). The CDR3 is CASSSDPGAIGAFF. The CDR3 DNA reads TGTGCCAGCAGCTCCGATCCGGGAGCCATAGGAGCTTTCTTT.